The sequence of this T cell receptor beta chain was determined in a study of PD-1 blockade in mismatch repair-deficient tumors. The overall study: Patients had over ten mismatch repair-deficient cancer types and were previously treated and progressing. Study conclusions and caveats: Tumor-resident clones, often absent from pretreatment blood, expanded after pembrolizumab and then contracted.

Repertoires were generated with immunoSEQ multiplex PCR, while TCRdb's copy carries only in-frame clones and drops some. The repertoire includes 55,000 to 85,000 clones, 60% to 80% of them detected once, and approximately 5% sits in the top ten. Mismatch repair deficiency was confirmed in all patients, by PCR or immunohistochemistry. TCRs were sequenced from a few patients responding to pembrolizumab. This clone was observed a handful of times. Its antigen is still unknown. This CDR3 has 15 residues. V gene TRBV21-1 combines with J gene TRBJ2-7; the table's D call, TRBD1, was not checked against the DNA. TRBV21-1 is reported as a pseudogene. The sequence was collected from an adult with mismatch repair-deficient cancer. Sample: peripheral blood, taken 2 weeks after starting pembrolizumab. The CDR3 protein is CASSSQGLTRYEQYF. The DNA for the CDR3 is TGTGCCAGCAGCTCACAGGGGTTGACTCGCTACGAGCAGTACTTC.